This T cell receptor beta chain was captured in a study of long-term antiretroviral therapy in people with HIV. About the research overall: Initial samples were collected about a decade before the 2015 immediate-ART recommendation.

The libraries were made with immunoSEQ v3.0 at survey level. Profiling relied on immunoSEQ multiplex PCR, and the TCRdb table lists in-frame clones only, not all of them. The data contain about 24,000 clones, 65% to 85% of them singletons. Germline lookup yields CDR1 LNHDA and CDR2 SQIVND (reference sequence). The CDR3 runs 16 residues. After removal of 5 bases from V and 0 bases from J, the junction contained 6 bases not matched to a gene. The study, taken as a whole, reports: Following ART, diversity rose but still fell short of transplant donor controls. Clonal populations expanded prior to ART predominated within the repertoire at all time points.

As regards this clone: Its antigen is not identified.

For each donor, at least one pre-ART and at least two post-ART PBMC samples were available. Specimen: unsorted PBMCs, collected around 4.2 years after starting antiretroviral therapy. V usage is TRBV19 and J usage is TRBJ2-1, with 8 bases aligning to TRBD2. The receptor was derived from a man aged 25 to 45 with HIV. The CDR3, as DNA: TGTGCCAGTAGTCCGTCGGGGGGGAGCTCCTACAATGAGCAGTTCTTC. It codes for CASSPSGGSSYNEQFF.